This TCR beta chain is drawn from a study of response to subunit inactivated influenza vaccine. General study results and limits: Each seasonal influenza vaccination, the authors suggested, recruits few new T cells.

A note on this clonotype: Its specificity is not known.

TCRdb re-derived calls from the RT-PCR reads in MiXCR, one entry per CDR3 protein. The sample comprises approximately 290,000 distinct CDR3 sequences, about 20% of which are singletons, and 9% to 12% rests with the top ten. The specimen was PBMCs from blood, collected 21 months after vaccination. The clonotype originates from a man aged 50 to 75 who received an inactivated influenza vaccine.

CDR3 region: CASGAGPNEQFF. CDR3 sequence (DNA): TGTGCCAGCGGAGCGGGCCCCAATGAGCAGTTCTTC. The genes are TRBV2 and TRBJ2-1, with a weak D call TRBD2 (6 bases). This CDR3 contains 12 residues. CDR1 and CDR2 from the germline V gene are SNHLY and FYNNEI. V gave up 8 bases and J gave up 6 bases, with 11 bases separating them.